The sample holds a few counts of the clone carrying this TCR delta chain. Its antigen is still unknown. RNA was extracted from the cells and then reverse transcribed. The CDR3 regions were amplified by multiplex PCR from V-gene primers to a constant-region primer. TCRdb re-processed the multiplex PCR reads using CATT. Of approximately 19,000 delta-chain clones listed, roughly 8% are singletons. The CDR3 spans 22 residues. Trimming stripped 2 bases from V and 8 bases from J, with 39 bases between. Germline V CDR1 and CDR2: TSWWSYY, QGS. The data were taken from a study of Vδ1+ human thymocytes. Study observations and caveats: In the thymus, TRG and TRD repertoires looked highly polyclonal with Gaussian CDR3 lengths.

The chain combines TRDV1 with TRDJ1, with D perhaps matching TRDD3 (9 bases). This clonotype originated in a child younger than two who had congenital heart surgery. What was sequenced was Vdelta1+ gamma-delta thymocytes from the thymus. Subset here: FACS-sorted CD3+ TCRalphabeta- TCRVdelta1+ TCRVdelta2- thymocytes. This chain's CDR3 is CALGEGLLPTSHDWGTPSKLIF. The CDR3 nucleotides are TGTGCTCTTGGGGAAGGGTTACTTCCTACTTCCCATGACTGGGGGACACCTTCGAAACTCATCTTT.